Detailed here is one T cell receptor (beta chain). The data stem from a study of cytomegalovirus exposure and HLA in healthy donors. The germline V gene has CDR1 MNHNS and CDR2 SASEGT. CDR3 length equals 16 residues. J lost 4 bases, V lost 4 bases, and 8 bases had no gene match. The PCR used 60 Vbeta and 13 Jbeta primers. Assay: immunoSEQ multiplex PCR; the TCRdb copy retains only in-frame clones and omits some. The table includes roughly 100,000 clones, about 80% detected once. The sample taken for sequencing was PBMCs. This chain joins TRBV6-1 and TRBJ2-1; 9 nucleotides line up with TRBD2. The receptor was isolated from a man in his fifties or sixties in good health and CMV-seropositive. DNA for the CDR3: TGTGCCAGCAGTGCCCTTAGCGGGGGCCAATACAATGAGCAGTTCTTC. It codes for CASSALSGGQYNEQFF.